This T cell receptor beta chain was obtained from a study of blood T cell repertoires in COVID-19. Across the study: T cells, B-cell-depleted T cells, or PBMCs supplied cDNA or gDNA.

The protocol was immunoSEQ multiplex PCR, while the TCRdb copy is restricted to in-frame clones and leaves out a portion. The data show roughly 230,000 clones, around 89% seen once. Patients in Seattle were enrolled during active infection, then followed longitudinally. Germline V gives CDR1 SGDLS, CDR2 YYNGEE. The CDR3 is made up of 14 amino acids. V lost 0 bases, J lost 5 bases, and 9 bases lay in between. This sequence originates from a woman aged 60-70 years with COVID-19, enrolled during active disease. Material: peripheral blood. The gene calls are TRBV9 and TRBJ2-1; D gene ambiguous. The CDR3 here is CASSVVGGHNEQFF. The DNA for the CDR3 is TGTGCCAGCAGCGTAGTTGGCGGCCACAATGAGCAGTTCTTC.